What follows describes a single TCR beta chain. What it binds is unknown. The data were produced by immunoSEQ multiplex PCR, yet TCRdb's version contains in-frame clones alone and is incomplete. The sample carries about 37,000 clones, under 90% recorded once. The source of the sample is a study of PD-L1 blockade in urothelial cancer. Study-wide results and caveats: Blood TCR clonality below the median before treatment was a predictor of better survival.

V lost 6 bases and J lost 4, with 12 bases in between. Germline CDR1 and CDR2: SNHLY and FYNNEI. The CDR3 consists of 13 residues. This chain joins TRBV2 and TRBJ1-2, with a weak D call TRBD1 (6 bases). This specimen was PBMCs, taken around atezolizumab (anti-PD-L1) treatment. This TCR was sampled from a man aged 55 to 70 with urothelial cancer. CDR3 residues: CASRLTGIYGYTF. CDR3 in DNA: TGTGCCAGCAGGCTGACAGGAATCTATGGCTACACCTTC.